This entry concerns a single TCR beta chain. Repertoires were generated with immunoSEQ multiplex PCR, while TCRdb's copy carries only in-frame clones and drops some. The data show some 150,000 clones, roughly nine tenths seen once. This entry comes from a study of control samples from healthy donors and cancer patients. V lost 1 base and J lost 7; bases outside the gene matches: 13. This CDR3 is built from 18 residues. Germline lookup yields CDR1 SGHTA and CDR2 FQGNSA. Sequencing was carried out using blood. J is TRBJ2-1 and V is TRBV7-2; 10 nucleotides match TRBD1. The sequence was obtained from a man under 40 in good health. CDR3 bases: TGTGCCAGCAGCTTAGTTTGGCGCCGGGACAGGGGCATGAATGAGCAGTTCTTC. This translates into CASSLVWRRDRGMNEQFF.